The clone carrying this T cell receptor beta chain was counted a few times. As handled by the study authors: Counts of nucleated cells, estimated from reference gene primer amplification, were obtained. TCRdb keeps only in-frame clones here, not all; method: immunoSEQ multiplex PCR. The DNA was the basis for D and trimming; V, J and clone size are from that table. Of approximately 280,000 clones detected, about 90% appear once; the ten largest clones hold about 1.5%. These data come from a study of blood T cell repertoires in COVID-19. The trim removed 4 bases at V and 0 bases at J, leaving 7 bases unmatched. Germline loops: CDR1 SGHDT, CDR2 YYEEEE. CDR3 length: 16 residues.

The V gene is TRBV5-6, the J gene TRBJ1-1; 9 bases map to TRBD1. This receptor was taken from a woman between 18 and 29 years old with acute COVID-19. Material for sequencing was PBMCs or T cells enriched from blood (not recorded which). CDR3 coding DNA: TGTGCCAGCAGCCCCGGGACAGGGCGATTGAACACTGAAGCTTTCTTT. Amino acids: CASSPGTGRLNTEAFF.